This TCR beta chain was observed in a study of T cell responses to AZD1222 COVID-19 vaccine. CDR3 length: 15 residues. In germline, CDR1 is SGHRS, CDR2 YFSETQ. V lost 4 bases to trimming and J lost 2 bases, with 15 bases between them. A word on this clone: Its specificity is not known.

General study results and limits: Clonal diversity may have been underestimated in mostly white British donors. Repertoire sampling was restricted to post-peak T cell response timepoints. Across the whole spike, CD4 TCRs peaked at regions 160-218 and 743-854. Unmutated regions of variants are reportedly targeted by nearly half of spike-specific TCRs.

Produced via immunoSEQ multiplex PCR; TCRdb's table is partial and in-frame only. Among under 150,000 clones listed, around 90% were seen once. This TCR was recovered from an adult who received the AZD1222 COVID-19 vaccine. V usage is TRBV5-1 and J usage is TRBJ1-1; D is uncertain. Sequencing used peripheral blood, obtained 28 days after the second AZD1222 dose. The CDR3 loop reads CASSLRELVNTEAFF. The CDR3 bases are TGCGCCAGCAGCCTCCGGGAGTTGGTCAACACTGAAGCTTTCTTT.